This is a list of T cell receptor beta chains from one sample in a study of T cell changes during pregnancy in multiple sclerosis. Here immunoSEQ multiplex PCR was the method, and the copy in TCRdb shows in-frame clones only, minus some. This table has about 94,000 clones, 85% to 95% appearing once. Sequenced here: peripheral blood, sampled in the third trimester of pregnancy. The receptors here all came from a female donor with multiple sclerosis, enrolled in a pregnancy study. CDR3s include the opening cysteine and the closing phenylalanine or tryptophan. The order of the fields is V gene, clone size, D gene, J gene, CDR3 DNA, CDR3 protein. A D gene is named only where the DNA matches it firmly. Part of the rows lack a size; the others show once, few, many or a class for expanded clones.

>TRBV30|-|-|TRBJ1-3
TGTGCCTGGAGTGTTTGGACAGATGGAAACACCATATATTTT
CAWSVWTDGNTIYF
>TRBV19|-|-|TRBJ2-1
TGTGCCAGTAAACAGGGAAACTACAATGAGCAGTTCTTC
CASKQGNYNEQFF
>TRBV4-2|medium-sized|-|TRBJ2-1
TGTGCCAGCAGCCAAGGGACGGGAGAGTACAATGAGCAGTTCTTC
CASSQGTGEYNEQFF
>TRBV10-3|-|-|TRBJ1-5
TGTGCCATCAGTCGGACAGAGCAGAATCAGCCCCAGCATTTT
CAISRTEQNQPQHF
>TRBV9|-|-|TRBJ2-2
TGTGCCAGCAGCGTCGACAGGAGGAACACCGGGGAGCTGTTTTTT
CASSVDRRNTGELFF
>TRBV19|-|-|TRBJ1-1
TGTGCCAGTAGTATTAAACGGTTCACTGAAGCTTTCTTT
CASSIKRFTEAFF
>TRBV7-9|-|TRBD1|TRBJ2-7
TGTGCCAGCAGCCCCGGGACAGGGGCTTCCTACGAGCAGTACTTC
CASSPGTGASYEQYF
>TRBV27|-|TRBD2|TRBJ2-3
TGTGCCAGCAGTGGGGCGGGAGCAGATACGCAGTATTTT
CASSGAGADTQYF
>TRBV27|-|-|TRBJ2-1
TGTGCCAGCAGGCGGAGCGGAGTAATCGTTATCCATGAGCAGTTCTTC
CASRRSGVIVIHEQFF
>TRBV30|once|TRBD2|TRBJ2-7
TGTGCCTGGAGTAGGCGGGAGTTGTACGAGCAGTACTTC
CAWSRRELYEQYF
>TRBV5-4|-|-|TRBJ2-1
TGTGCCAGCACCGGACGGGACAAGAGGGGGAATGAGCAGTTCTTC
CASTGRDKRGNEQFF
>TRBV5-1|-|TRBD1|TRBJ2-1
TGCGCCAGCAGCTTGAGGGACAGCGCCAATGAGCAGTTCTTC
CASSLRDSANEQFF
>TRBV21-1|-|-|TRBJ2-2
TGTGCCAGCAGCGCCCACCTAGCGGGAGGGCCCGGGGAGCTGTTTTTT
CASSAHLAGGPGELFF
>TRBV7-9|-|-|TRBJ1-1
TGTGCCAGCAGCTTAGGATCTGGGGGGGAAACTGAAGCTTTCTTT
CASSLGSGGETEAFF
>TRBV5-1|-|TRBD1|TRBJ2-2
TGCGCCAGCTCGACAGGGGAAGACACCGGGGAGCTGTTTTTT
CASSTGEDTGELFF
>TRBV11-3|-|-|TRBJ2-1
TGTGCCAGCAGCCCCAGCGGTCCGGGCAATGAGCAGTTCTTC
CASSPSGPGNEQFF
>TRBV7-2|-|TRBD2|TRBJ2-7
TGTGCCAGCAGCTTAGGGGGGGGAGTAGTTTACGAGCAGTACTTC
CASSLGGGVVYEQYF
>TRBV27|-|-|TRBJ2-3
TGTGCCAGCAGTTACGGGACTTGGAGCGCAGATACGCAGTATTTT
CASSYGTWSADTQYF
>TRBV25-1|once|-|TRBJ1-1
TGTGCCAGCAGGGGGGGGTCGATGAACACTGAAGCTTTCTTT
CASRGGSMNTEAFF
>TRBV28|-|TRBD1|TRBJ1-5
TGTGCCAGCAGTCCGCACCTGGACAGGAATAGCAATCAGCCCCAGCATTTT
CASSPHLDRNSNQPQHF
>TRBV5-1|-|-|TRBJ2-2
TGCGCCAGCAGCTTCGGCAGACACTCGAACACCGGGGAGCTGTTTTTT
CASSFGRHSNTGELFF
>TRBV6-6|-|TRBD1|TRBJ2-5
TGTGCCAGCGCAAAACAGGGGGGCTGGGAGACCCAGTACTTC
CASAKQGGWETQYF
>TRBV29-1|-|TRBD1|TRBJ1-5
TGCAGCGTAGGGACAGGGGGTAAGCCCCAGCATTTT
CSVGTGGKPQHF
>TRBV5-6|-|-|TRBJ2-1
TGTGCCAGCAGCTTGCGGCGCGGAGGGGACAATGAGCAGTTCTTC
CASSLRRGGDNEQFF
>TRBV6-1|-|TRBD2|TRBJ2-4
TGTGCCAGCAGTGAAAGAAAGGGAGGGCTAAACATTCAGTACTTC
CASSERKGGLNIQYF
>TRBV7-8|-|TRBD2|TRBJ2-7
TGTGCCAGCAGCTTAGGGGCGGGAGCGATCTCCTACGAGCAGTACTTC
CASSLGAGAISYEQYF
>TRBV15|once|-|TRBJ2-7
TGTGCCACCAGCAGAGATGCGAGTTCCGAGCAGTACTTC
CATSRDASSEQYF
>TRBV15|-|TRBD2|TRBJ2-1
TGTGCCACCAGCAGGGTACCGGGACTAGAGGATGAGCAGTTCTTC
CATSRVPGLEDEQFF
>TRBV30|-|TRBD1|TRBJ1-3
TGTGCCTGGACCCCCGACAGGGGTGGAAACACCATATATTTT
CAWTPDRGGNTIYF
>TRBV5-1|-|-|TRBJ1-1
TGCGCCAGCAGCTTGGATGCCAGAGAAGCTTTCTTT
CASSLDAREAFF
>TRBV18|-|-|TRBJ1-2
TGTGCCAGCTCTCCGGACTCGGTTTATGGCTACACCTTC
CASSPDSVYGYTF
>TRBV6-6|once|-|TRBJ2-1
TGTGCCAGCAGTTACGTCCGGAATGAGCAGTTCTTC
CASSYVRNEQFF
>TRBV5-1|-|-|TRBJ2-7
TGCGCCAGCAGCTTGGTCAGGGCATCCTACGAGCAGTACTTC
CASSLVRASYEQYF
>TRBV4-3|-|TRBD1|TRBJ2-5
TGCGCCAGCAGCCAAGTGGCAGGGGGCGCAAAGACCCAGTACTTC
CASSQVAGGAKTQYF
>TRBV7-9|few|-|TRBJ1-2
TGTGCCAGCAGCTTTAACAGGGATGGCTACACCTTC
CASSFNRDGYTF
>TRBV14|-|TRBD2|TRBJ2-1
TGTGCCAGCAGCGTAAGAGTGACTAGCGGATACAATGAGCAGTTCTTC
CASSVRVTSGYNEQFF
>TRBV6-1|-|-|TRBJ1-1
TGTGCCAGCAGTGAGATCCGGGGCACTGAAGCTTTCTTT
CASSEIRGTEAFF
>TRBV4-1|-|TRBD1|TRBJ1-5
TGCGCCAGCAGCCAGCGGACAGGGGATCATAGCAATCAGCCCCAGCATTTT
CASSQRTGDHSNQPQHF
>TRBV4-1|once|-|TRBJ2-5
TGCGCCAGCAGCCTAACAGGGACGGGAGAGACCCAGTACTTC
CASSLTGTGETQYF
>TRBV5-6|-|-|TRBJ2-4
TGTGCCAGCAGCGCTATAGGGGGGGACATTCAGTACTTC
CASSAIGGDIQYF
>TRBV27|-|-|TRBJ1-5
TGTGCCAGCAGTACCACAGGGCTCATCAATCAGCCCCAGCATTTT
CASSTTGLINQPQHF
>TRBV9|-|-|TRBJ2-2
TGTGCCAGCAGCGTGACTCCCGGGACTGGCCTTTCCGCGAACACCGGGGAGCTGTTTTTT
CASSVTPGTGLSANTGELFF
>TRBV21-1|-|-|TRBJ1-1
TGTGCCAGCAGCAATTCGGGGGGGGACACTGAAGCTTTCTTT
CASSNSGGDTEAFF
>TRBV27|-|-|TRBJ2-2
TGTGCCAGCAGTTTCGGGGGGAACACCGGGGAGCTGTTTTTT
CASSFGGNTGELFF
>TRBV19|-|TRBD2|TRBJ2-1
TGTGCCAGTAGCCACGCTAGCGGTTACAATGAGCAGTTCTTC
CASSHASGYNEQFF
>TRBV12-5|-|-|TRBJ2-2
TGTGCTAGTGGTTTATACTTCGATACTTACACCGGGGAGCTGTTTTTT
CASGLYFDTYTGELFF
>TRBV2|-|-|TRBJ2-3
TGTGCCAGCAGTAGCGGAAAGGCTAGCACAGATACGCAGTATTTT
CASSSGKASTDTQYF
>TRBV7-7|-|TRBD2|TRBJ2-3
TGTGCCAGCAGCCGCGGACTAGCGGGAGTAGATACGCAGTATTTT
CASSRGLAGVDTQYF
>TRBV7-9|-|-|TRBJ2-7
TGTGCCAGCAGCCTCGGGACTGCCGGTTACGACGAGCAGTACTTC
CASSLGTAGYDEQYF